The 27 T cell receptor beta chains below come from one sample, sequenced in a study of blood T cell repertoires in COVID-19. Profiling relied on immunoSEQ multiplex PCR, and the TCRdb table lists in-frame clones only, not all of them. Among around 160,000 clones listed, roughly nine tenths were seen once. The specimen was PBMCs or T cells enriched from blood (not recorded which). These receptors all stem from a woman in her thirties or forties who had been exposed to COVID-19.

This clone has a single count. The chain couples TRBV4-2 to TRBJ2-1; D possibly corresponds to TRBD1 (5 bases). There are 13 residues in the CDR3. The V end was cut by 4 bases, the J end by 6 bases, with 10 bases between. Germline values: CDR1 LGHNA, CDR2 YNFKEQ. In nucleotides, the CDR3 is TGTGCCAGCAGCCCATTACAGGTCAATGAGCAGTTCTTC. Translation gives CASSPLQVNEQFF.

This chain uses TRBV19 with TRBJ1-2, with 9 bases that match TRBD1. V shed 5 bases, J shed 5 bases, and the junction held 6 bases outside the gene matches. Germline CDR1 reads LNHDA; CDR2 reads SQIVND (reference sequence). This CDR3 contains 14 residues. CDR3 in amino acids: CASSRDRVDYGYTF. The CDR3, as DNA: TGTGCCAGTAGTCGGGACAGGGTCGATTATGGCTACACCTTC.

V usage is TRBV11-3 and J usage is TRBJ2-2; 7 nucleotides agree with TRBD1. The CDR3 consists of 15 residues. CDR1 SGHNT and CDR2 YENEEA come from the germline V gene. The V and J ends lost 3 bases and 0 bases, in that order; junction bases with no gene match: 1. CDR3 DNA sequence: TGTGCCAGCAGCTTCGACAGGGCGAACACCGGGGAGCTGTTTTTT. Protein sequence: CASSFDRANTGELFF. Combining the CDR3 with reference TRBV11-3 and TRBJ2-2 gives the whole variable domain EAGVVQSPRYKIIEKKQPVAFWCNPISGHNTLYWYLQNLGQGPELLIRYENEEAVDDSQLPKDRFSAERLKGVDSTLKIQPAELGDSAVYLCASSFDRANTGELFFGEGSRLTVL.

The genes are TRBV10-3 and TRBJ2-2; 10 nucleotides line up with TRBD2. CDR1 is ENHRY, CDR2 SYGVKD, per germline. V lost 7 bases and J lost 0; bases outside the gene matches: 5. The CDR3 is made up of 16 amino acids. Here the CDR3 DNA reads TGTGCCATCACTAGCGGGGGACCTACGAACACCGGGGAGCTGTTTTTT. It yields the protein CAITSGGPTNTGELFF.

The chain joins TRBV5-1 to TRBJ1-3; D not resolved. The germline V gene encodes CDR1 SGHRS and CDR2 YFSETQ. V lost 3 bases and J lost 1, with 14 bases in between. This CDR3 contains 16 residues. CDR3 DNA sequence: TGCGCCAGCAGCTCCCTGGGCAAAAGATCTGGAAACACCATATATTTT. Translating gives CASSSLGKRSGNTIYF.

The chain joins TRBV6-1 to TRBJ1-3; the match to TRBD1 covers 8 bases. With V trimmed by 3 bases and J by 4 bases, 5 bases remained unmatched. The CDR3 totals 15 residues. CDR1 MNHNS and CDR2 SASEGT come from the germline V gene. CDR3 amino acids: CASSDTGGGGNTIYF. The CDR3 DNA reads as TGTGCCAGCAGTGATACAGGGGGAGGCGGAAACACCATATATTTT.

The chain is built from TRBV12-5 and TRBJ2-7; D gene ambiguous. Germline V gene sequence: CDR1 LGHNT, CDR2 FRNRAP. Trimming pared 3 bases from V and 7 bases from J, leaving 7 bases between. The CDR3 sequence is 11 residues long. The CDR3 coding sequence is TGTGCTAGTGGTTTCTACGGGGAGCAGTACTTC. It translates to CASGFYGEQYF.

V and J are TRBV5-1 and TRBJ2-2; 10 nucleotides agree with TRBD2. The CDR3 runs 20 residues. In germline, CDR1 is SGHRS, CDR2 YFSETQ. Losses at the gene ends were 0 bases for V and 1 base for J; bases not matched to a gene: 12. CDR3 sequence (DNA): TGCGCCAGCAGCTTGGTACCCCCTGTAGCGGGGGGTTGGAACACCGGGGAGCTGTTTTTT. Its protein product is CASSLVPPVAGGWNTGELFF.

This sequence joins TRBV7-2 and TRBJ1-5; 8 bases fit TRBD1. The CDR3 extends over 17 amino acids. Trimming removed 4 bases from V and 0 bases from J; junction bases left unmatched: 8. Germline assignment: CDR1 SGHTA and CDR2 FQGNSA. CDR3 sequence: CASSYHRTGNSNQPQHF. In DNA form, the CDR3 reads TGTGCCAGCAGCTACCACCGGACAGGGAATAGCAATCAGCCCCAGCATTTT. Supplemented by reference TRBV7-2 and TRBJ1-5, the full variable domain reads GAGVSQSPSNKVTEKGKDVELRCDPISGHTALYWYRQSLGQGLEFLIYFQGNSAPDKSGLPSDRFSAERTGGSVSTLTIQRTQQEDSAVYLCASSYHRTGNSNQPQHFGDGTRLSIL.

This chain links TRBV28 with TRBJ2-3, with 9 bases aligning to TRBD2. From germline, CDR1 is MDHEN and CDR2 SYDVKM. The ends lost 7 bases at V and 0 bases at J; junction bases unmatched: 5. This CDR3 is 15 amino acids long. The DNA of the CDR3 is TGTGCCAGCACAGCGGGGGGATCTAGCACAGATACGCAGTATTTT. Residues: CASTAGGSSTDTQYF.

This chain links TRBV4-3 with TRBJ1-4; D is possibly TRBD1 (5 bases). The CDR3 sequence is 15 residues long. The germline V gene encodes CDR1 LGHNA and CDR2 YSLEER. Trimming removed 2 bases at V and 7 bases at J, with 14 bases between. The CDR3 spells CASSQPGLQGEKLFF. CDR3 DNA: TGCGCCAGCAGCCAACCGGGACTCCAGGGTGAAAAACTGTTTTTT.

This rearrangement joins TRBV13 to TRBJ1-4, with 9 bases that match TRBD1. V lost 2 bases and J lost 6; bases outside the gene matches: 4. The CDR3 runs 15 residues. The germline V gene encodes CDR1 PRHDT and CDR2 FYEKMQ (reference sequence). In nucleotides, the CDR3 is TGTGCCAGCAGCTTAAGGGGGACAGGGTATGAAAAACTGTTTTTT. Encoded protein: CASSLRGTGYEKLFF.

The gene calls are TRBV7-2 and TRBJ1-1, with D perhaps TRBD1 (6 bases). The CDR3 runs 15 residues. The germline V and J ends were trimmed by 7 bases and 1 base, with 16 bases remaining between them. Germline lookup yields CDR1 SGHTA and CDR2 FQGNSA. CDR3 region: CASMKSVGANTEAFF. CDR3 in DNA: TGTGCCAGCATGAAGTCGGTGGGGGCGAACACTGAAGCTTTCTTT.

This chain links TRBV19 with TRBJ1-6, with D tentatively TRBD1 (5 bases). This CDR3 is built from 12 residues. The ends were cut back, 8 bases at V and 9 bases at J, with 11 bases in the middle. In germline, CDR1 is LNHDA, CDR2 SQIVND (reference sequence). Here the CDR3 reads CASSVGVSPLHF. The CDR3 region has the DNA TGTGCCAGTTCTGTAGGGGTTTCACCCCTCCACTTT.

The gene calls are TRBV7-2 and TRBJ2-3, with 11 nucleotides matching TRBD2. Germline loops: CDR1 SGHTA, CDR2 FQGNSA. The CDR3 covers 16 residues. J lost 4 bases, V lost 1 base, and 4 bases had no gene match. This CDR3 is CASSLVLAGGSDTQYF. The CDR3 DNA is TGTGCCAGCAGCTTAGTGTTAGCGGGAGGGTCAGATACGCAGTATTTT.

V is TRBV5-1 and J is TRBJ1-1; D unclear. This CDR3 contains 13 residues. The germline V and J ends were trimmed by 0 bases and 6 bases, with 9 bases remaining between them. Germline V CDR1 and CDR2: SGHRS, YFSETQ. The CDR3 spells CASSLVTEAEAFF. In DNA, the CDR3 is TGCGCCAGCAGCTTGGTTACCGAGGCTGAAGCTTTCTTT.

This CDR3 reads CASTLGGMNTEAFF. CDR3 coding DNA: TGTGCCAGCACCCTAGGGGGAATGAACACTGAAGCTTTCTTT. The rearrangement joins TRBV27 to TRBJ1-1; a weak D match, TRBD1 (6 bases). The germline V gene has CDR1 MNHEY and CDR2 SMNVEV (reference sequence). V gave up 7 bases and J gave up 0 bases, with 12 bases separating them. The CDR3 extends over 14 amino acids.

A remark on this clone: Other DNA sequences in this specimen translate into the identical CDR3. The chain carries TRBV2 and TRBJ2-3; D unclear. This CDR3 region has 14 residues. Germline values: CDR1 SNHLY, CDR2 FYNNEI. V was trimmed by 2 bases and J by 3 bases, leaving 9 bases between them. The CDR3 is CASSELSSTDTQYF. Written as DNA, the CDR3 is TGTGCCAGCAGTGAACTCTCGTCGACAGATACGCAGTATTTT.

The chain is built from TRBV6-1 and TRBJ2-7; TRBD1 might be the D (5 bases). Deletions cut 2 bases from V and 1 base from J, with 6 bases between. The CDR3 totals 13 residues. Germline V gives CDR1 MNHNS, CDR2 SASEGT. The CDR3 DNA is TGTGCCAGCAGTGAACAGGGTTCCTACGAGCAGTACTTC. It codes for CASSEQGSYEQYF.

V gene TRBV14 combines with J gene TRBJ2-3; TRBD2 agrees at 8 bases. CDR3 size: 16 residues. Losses at the gene ends were 6 bases for V and 0 bases for J; bases not matched to a gene: 8. The germline CDR1 and CDR2 sequences are SGHDN and FVKESK. The CDR3 coding sequence is TGTGCCAGCAGTCGCGATAGCGGGATGAGCACAGATACGCAGTATTTT. Residues: CASSRDSGMSTDTQYF.

The rearrangement joins TRBV11-2 to TRBJ1-4; D is unclear. CDR1 is SGHAT and CDR2 is FQNNGV in the germline V gene. The CDR3 consists of 18 residues. The V and J ends lost 1 base and 0 bases respectively, with 15 bases between them. CDR3 bases: TGTGCCAGCAGCTTAGCTCCGGGGTTCATTGCAACTAATGAAAAACTGTTTTTT. Translation: CASSLAPGFIATNEKLFF. Full variable domain (remainder filled in from reference TRBV11-2 and TRBJ1-4): EAGVAQSPRYKIIEKRQSVAFWCNPISGHATLYWYQQILGQGPKLLIQFQNNGVVDDSQLPKDRFSAERLKGVDSTLKIQPAKLEDSAVYLCASSLAPGFIATNEKLFFGSGTQLSVL.

This clone has just one count. The rearrangement uses TRBV4-3 and TRBJ1-5; D is unresolved. With 0 bases removed from V and 3 bases from J, the gap between germline ends came to 9 bases. The CDR3 length is 15 residues. CDR1 is LGHNA and CDR2 is YSLEER in the germline V gene. The CDR3 DNA reads as TGCGCCAGCAGCCAAGATCTAGGTCCCAATCAGCCCCAGCATTTT. Translated: CASSQDLGPNQPQHF.

V is TRBV2 and J is TRBJ2-2; 13 bases are a match to TRBD2. Germline lookup yields CDR1 SNHLY and CDR2 FYNNEI. V shed 5 bases, J shed 3 bases, and the junction held 9 bases outside the gene matches. This CDR3 contains 18 residues. Here the CDR3 DNA reads TGTGCCAGCAGTCTAACCAGACTAGCGGGGGGTCACACCGGGGAGCTGTTTTTT. This encodes CASSLTRLAGGHTGELFF.

The chain uses TRBV4-1 and TRBJ2-7; 8 positions match TRBD1. CDR1 is MGHRA and CDR2 is YSYEKL in the germline V gene. V shed 0 bases and J 3 bases; nucleotides not matched to a gene: 10. This CDR3 is built from 17 residues. CDR3 region: CASSQDAMTGAVYEQYF. DNA for the CDR3: TGCGCCAGCAGCCAAGATGCGATGACAGGGGCGGTCTACGAGCAGTACTTC.

The chain couples TRBV5-1 to TRBJ2-2; 12 bases are shared with TRBD1. CDR1 and CDR2 from the germline V gene are SGHRS and YFSETQ. Germline trimming cut 3 bases from V and 4 bases from J; bases unmatched to any gene: 1. There are 15 residues in the CDR3. CDR3 residues: CASSWDRGLTGELFF. The CDR3 DNA reads as TGCGCCAGCAGCTGGGACAGGGGGCTCACCGGGGAGCTGTTTTTT.

CDR3 coding DNA: TGTGCCAGCAAGGGGTGGGCCAACGTCCTGACTTTC. It translates to CASKGWANVLTF. The chain uses TRBV9 and TRBJ2-6; D is perhaps TRBD1 (5 bases). This CDR3 has 12 residues. Germline loops: CDR1 SGDLS, CDR2 YYNGEE. Trimming pared 6 bases from V and 5 bases from J, leaving 6 bases between.

The V and J genes are TRBV10-3 and TRBJ2-2, with 9 positions matching TRBD2. The germline CDR1 and CDR2 sequences are ENHRY and SYGVKD. The CDR3 length is 16 residues. Germline trimming cut 5 bases from V and 4 bases from J; bases unmatched to any gene: 8. The CDR3 loop is CAISHLTSGGTGELFF. Here the CDR3 DNA reads TGTGCCATCAGTCACTTGACTAGCGGTGGCACCGGGGAGCTGTTTTTT.